This paragraph covers one T cell receptor beta chain sequence. No cognate antigen has been identified for it. The sample holds no much larger clone one base away, and base qualities are not on file. The germline V gene encodes CDR1 SQVTM and CDR2 ANQGSEA. The CDR3 covers 17 residues, taking in both the cysteine and the phenylalanine. Of the read, only the CDR3 DNA is kept; its 51 bases are in frame from base 1. Without any cell sorting, total RNA and DNA were co-extracted from approximately 20-30 mg of bulk tissue using the AllPrep DNA/RNA mini kit. Roughly five patients with histopathologically diagnosed primary liver carcinoma underwent surgical resection in China between late 2015 and 2016. Patients had chronic HBV infection and were treatment-naive at sampling. Each tumor was sampled at five spatially separated regions: the superior, inferior, left-lateral and right-lateral poles and the tumor centre. Histology showed that every tumor sample contained more than 85% viable tumor cells. Fresh tumor and adjacent tissue pieces were bisected, with one half stored in RNAlater at -80 degrees C and the other half sent for histology.

The sample comes from a study of tumor-infiltrating lymphocytes in primary liver carcinoma (dated by TCRdb to 2015 to 2018). Notes on the research overall: The five patients, three men and two women aged 30 to 69 years, had hepatocellular carcinoma (four) or combined HCC and intrahepatic cholangiocarcinoma (one). Across five regions of each liver tumor, along with adjacent normal tissue and blood, the study brought together TCRbeta repertoire sequencing, expression microarrays and whole-exome sequencing. The five patients had tumors staged T1-T3 N0M0, with maximum diameters ranging from roughly 4 to 10 cm. To link TCRbeta repertoire diversity to the local molecular phenotype, the approximately 24 tumor region samples were profiled with Agilent mRNA microarrays. Technical replicate repertoires showed high reproducibility, with mean shared-clone rates near 0.89 and correlation coefficients above 0.98. A total of 35 specimens from 5 patients underwent TCRbeta repertoire sequencing, comprising around 25 tumor regions, 5 adjacent noncancerous liver tissues and 5 peripheral blood samples. Each sample produced about 3.65 to 8 million productive TCRbeta reads, and read depth showed no significant difference between tissue types.

Using a constant-region primer and ProtoScript II reverse transcriptase, TCRbeta-specific cDNA was reverse-transcribed from approximately 500 ng total RNA. The TCRbeta libraries were prepared through three rounds of nested multiplex PCR following a slightly modified ARM-PCR procedure. Multiplex TRBV1-TRBV30 forward primers and a Cbeta reverse primer were used in the first two PCR rounds, each of which was run for around 10 cycles. A final 25-cycle PCR with Deep VentR polymerase added sample barcodes and Illumina adapters. Before sequencing, amplicons between 200 and 500 bp were purified from gel using a QIAquick gel extraction kit. An Illumina HiSeq 2500 was used to sequence the TCRbeta amplicons, generating 250-bp paired-end reads. Per the authors' processing: Reads were quality-trimmed with Trimmomatic v0.33, and paired reads were merged with FLASH v1.2.11 to recover full CDR3 sequences. MiGEC v1.2.1b assigned V, D and J germline segments to the rearranged TCRbeta sequences. Clonotype statistics, along with Shannon-Wiener diversity indices, were calculated using VDJtools v1.0.0. To reduce sampling bias, subsequent analyses other than the diversity analysis used only the 250 most abundant clonotypes in each sample. TCRdb applied fastp at Q25 and MiXCR to the public reads, then kept only in-frame beta chains. Every distinct CDR3 protein forms one entry, paired with its most common genes and DNA. TCRdb, not the original authors, processed these V and J calls. The sample includes about 100,000 distinct CDR3 sequences, with over 55% observed a single time. The ten top clones hold 9% to 10% of the sample.

Paper-wide results and their limitations: Bulk unsorted samples precluded comparing CD4+ and CD8+ T cell repertoires. With just 4 or 5 patients in the study, the authors point out that the findings should be validated in a larger study. A significantly larger repertoire fraction was made up by the top 250 clones in tumors than in blood (p = 0.039). Only roughly 7-24% of top clones appeared in all five regions of a tumor, which suggests that tumor-infiltrating T cells are spatially heterogeneous. Pairs of tumor regions showed greater repertoire overlap (mean 36%) than tumor-adjacent pairs (17%) or tumor-blood pairs (roughly 15%), which is consistent with antigen-driven expansion. Because only the TCR beta chain was sequenced and unpaired alpha chains were not captured, true repertoire diversity is likely underestimated.

This TCR was recovered from a woman aged 60-75 years with primary liver carcinoma and hepatitis B virus infection. Sequences were obtained from liver tumor tissue from sampling region 5. This specimen's cell subset or site label, per the study, means: tumor region T5, tumor centre. The V and J genes are TRBV29-1 and TRBJ1-2; the junction holds 7 bases that match TRBD1. The CDR3 loop reads CGIGGGAGISQGDGYTF. The nucleotide sequence reads TGCGGCATTGGGGGGGGTGCTGGGATCAGCCAGGGGGATGGCTACACCTTC.